This T cell receptor beta chain was sequenced in a study of blood T cell repertoires in COVID-19. Study background: Some COVID-19 samples were acute and others convalescent; all came from the United States, Italy and Spain. Sample material is recorded as cDNA or gDNA derived from T cells, B-cell-depleted T cells, or PBMCs.

Trimming at V came to 0 bases and at J to 1 base, leaving 3 bases not matched to a gene. The V gene's germline CDR1 is SGHKS and CDR2 YYEKEE (reference sequence). The CDR3 consists of 16 residues. Repertoires were generated with immunoSEQ multiplex PCR, while TCRdb's copy carries only in-frame clones and drops some. The sample contains 120,000 or so clones, 85% to 90% of which appear only once. The chain combines TRBV5-5 with TRBJ1-2; 10 positions match TRBD1. The sequencing input was peripheral blood. The receptor comes from a woman of 80 years or more with acute or convalescent COVID-19. As DNA, the CDR3 is TGTGCCAGCAGCTTGGGACAGGGGGCTATTAACTATGGCTACACCTTC. It translates to CASSLGQGAINYGYTF. Drawing the rest from reference TRBV5-5 and TRBJ1-2, the complete variable domain is DAGVTQSPTHLIKTRGQQVTLRCSPISGHKSVSWYQQVLGQGPQFIFQYYEKEERGRGNFPDRFSARQFPNYSSELNVNALLLGDSALYLCASSLGQGAINYGYTFGSGTRLTVV.